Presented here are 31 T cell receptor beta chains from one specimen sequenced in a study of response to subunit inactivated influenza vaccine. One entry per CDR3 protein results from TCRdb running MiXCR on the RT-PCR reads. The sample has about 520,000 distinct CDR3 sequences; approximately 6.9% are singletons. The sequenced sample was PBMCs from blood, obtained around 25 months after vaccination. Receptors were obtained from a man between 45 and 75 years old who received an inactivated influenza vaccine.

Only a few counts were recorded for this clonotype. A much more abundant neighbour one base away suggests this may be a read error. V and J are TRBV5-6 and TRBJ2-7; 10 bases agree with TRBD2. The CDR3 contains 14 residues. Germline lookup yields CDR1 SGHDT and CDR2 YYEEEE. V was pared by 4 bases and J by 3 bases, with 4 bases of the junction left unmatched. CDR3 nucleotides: TGTGCCAGCAGCCCCGGGACTAGCGACTACGAGCAGTACTTC. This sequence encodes CASSPGTSDYEQYF.

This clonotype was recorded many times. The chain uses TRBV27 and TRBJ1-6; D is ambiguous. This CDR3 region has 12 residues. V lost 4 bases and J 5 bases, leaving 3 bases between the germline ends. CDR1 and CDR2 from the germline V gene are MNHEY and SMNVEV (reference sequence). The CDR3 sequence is CASSYNNSPLHF. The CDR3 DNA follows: TGTGCCAGCAGTTACAATAATTCACCCCTCCACTTT.

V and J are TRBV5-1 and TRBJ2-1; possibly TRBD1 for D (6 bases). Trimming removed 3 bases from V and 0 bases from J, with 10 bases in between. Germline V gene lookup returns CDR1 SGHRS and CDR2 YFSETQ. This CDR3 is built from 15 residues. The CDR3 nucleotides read TGCGCCAGCAGCTGGGACACCGCCTCCTACAATGAGCAGTTCTTC. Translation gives CASSWDTASYNEQFF.

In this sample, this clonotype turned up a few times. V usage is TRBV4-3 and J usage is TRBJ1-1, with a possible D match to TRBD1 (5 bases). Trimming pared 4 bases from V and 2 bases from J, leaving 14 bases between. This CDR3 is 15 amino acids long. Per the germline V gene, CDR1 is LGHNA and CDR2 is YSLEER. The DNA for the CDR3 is TGCGCCAGCAGCCCGATGGGGGAACACAACACTGAAGCTTTCTTT. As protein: CASSPMGEHNTEAFF.

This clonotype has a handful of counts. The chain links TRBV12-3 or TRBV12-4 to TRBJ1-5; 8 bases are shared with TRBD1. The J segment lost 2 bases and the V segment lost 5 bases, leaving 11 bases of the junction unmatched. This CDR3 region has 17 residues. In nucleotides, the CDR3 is TGTGCCAGCAGTCACACCCCCGGACAGGGAGGCAATCAGCCCCAGCATTTT. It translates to CASSHTPGQGGNQPQHF.

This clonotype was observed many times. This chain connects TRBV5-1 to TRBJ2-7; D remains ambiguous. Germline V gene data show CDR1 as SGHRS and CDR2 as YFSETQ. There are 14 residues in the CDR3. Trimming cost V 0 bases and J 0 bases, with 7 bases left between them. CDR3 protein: CASSLDDNSYEQYF. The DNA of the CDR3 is TGCGCCAGCAGCTTGGATGATAACTCCTACGAGCAGTACTTC.

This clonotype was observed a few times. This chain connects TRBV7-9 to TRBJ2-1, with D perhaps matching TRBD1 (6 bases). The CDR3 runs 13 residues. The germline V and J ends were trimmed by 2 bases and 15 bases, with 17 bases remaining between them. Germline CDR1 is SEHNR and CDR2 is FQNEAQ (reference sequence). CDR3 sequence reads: CASSLPSQGFPFF. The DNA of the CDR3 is TGTGCCAGCAGCTTACCGTCACAGGGCTTCCCGTTCTTC. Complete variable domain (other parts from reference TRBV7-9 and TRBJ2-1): DTGVSQNPRHKITKRGQNVTFRCDPISEHNRLYWYRQTLGQGPEFLTYFQNEAQLEKSRLLSDRFSAERPKGSFSTLEIQRTEQGDSAMYLCASSLPSQGFPFFGPGTRLTVL.

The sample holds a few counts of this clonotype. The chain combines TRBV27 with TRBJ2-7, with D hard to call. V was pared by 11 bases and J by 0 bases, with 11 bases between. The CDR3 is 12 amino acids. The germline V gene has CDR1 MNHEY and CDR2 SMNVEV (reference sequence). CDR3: CARSQRSYEQYF. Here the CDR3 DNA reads TGTGCCCGCTCGCAGCGCTCCTACGAGCAGTACTTC.

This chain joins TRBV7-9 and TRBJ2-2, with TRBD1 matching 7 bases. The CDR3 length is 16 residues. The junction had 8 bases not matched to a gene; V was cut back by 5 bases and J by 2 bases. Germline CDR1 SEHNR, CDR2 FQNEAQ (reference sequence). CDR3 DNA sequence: TGTGCCAGCAGCCGTCAGACAGGGTCTAACACCGGGGAGCTGTTTTTT. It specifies CASSRQTGSNTGELFF.

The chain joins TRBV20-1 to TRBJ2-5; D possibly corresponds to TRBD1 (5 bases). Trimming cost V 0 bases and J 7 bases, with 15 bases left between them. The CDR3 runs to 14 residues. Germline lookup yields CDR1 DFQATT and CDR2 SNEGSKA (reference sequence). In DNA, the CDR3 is TGCAGTGCTAGAGAGACAGCAGAGGACGGGACCCAGTACTTC. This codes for CSARETAEDGTQYF.

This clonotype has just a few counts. CDR3 bases: TGTGCCAGCAGTTTGGCGGGGGTCGCCGGGGAGCTGTTTTTT. Amino acid sequence: CASSLAGVAGELFF. The rearrangement uses TRBV12-3 or TRBV12-4 and TRBJ2-2, with 7 nucleotides matching TRBD2. J was trimmed by 6 bases and V by 3 bases; bases with no gene match: 4. The CDR3 has 14 amino acids.

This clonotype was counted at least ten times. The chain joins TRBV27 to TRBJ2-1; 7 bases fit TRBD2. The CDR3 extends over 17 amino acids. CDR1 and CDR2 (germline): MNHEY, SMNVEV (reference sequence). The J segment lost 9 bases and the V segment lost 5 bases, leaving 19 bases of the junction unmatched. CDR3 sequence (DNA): TGTGCCAGCAGTCGGGACGGGATTACGCGGGAGTTGGTTGAGCAGTTCTTC. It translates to CASSRDGITRELVEQFF.

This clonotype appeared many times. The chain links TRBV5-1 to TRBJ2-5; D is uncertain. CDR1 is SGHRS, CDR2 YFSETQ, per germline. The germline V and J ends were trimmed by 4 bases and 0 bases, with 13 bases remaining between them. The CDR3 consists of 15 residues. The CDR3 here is CASSKAPSNQETQYF. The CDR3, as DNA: TGCGCCAGCAGCAAGGCTCCGAGCAACCAAGAGACCCAGTACTTC.

The CDR3 bases are TGTGCCAGCGCCCGCTCAGGGCCCTCTGGAAACACCATATATTTT. Translated: CASARSGPSGNTIYF. The V gene is TRBV11-2, the J gene TRBJ1-3; D possibly corresponds to TRBD1 (5 bases). The CDR3 contains 15 residues. Germline V gene sequence: CDR1 SGHAT, CDR2 FQNNGV. V dropped 8 bases and J dropped 0 bases, with 14 bases sitting between them. Drawing the rest from reference TRBV11-2 and TRBJ1-3, the complete variable domain is EAGVAQSPRYKIIEKRQSVAFWCNPISGHATLYWYQQILGQGPKLLIQFQNNGVVDDSQLPKDRFSAERLKGVDSTLKIQPAKLEDSAVYLCASARSGPSGNTIYFGEGSWLTVV.

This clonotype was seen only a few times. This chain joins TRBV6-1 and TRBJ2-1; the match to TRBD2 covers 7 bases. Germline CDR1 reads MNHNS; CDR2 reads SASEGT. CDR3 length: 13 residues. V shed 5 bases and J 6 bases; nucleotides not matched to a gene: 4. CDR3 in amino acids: CASSRDYRNEQFF. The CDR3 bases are TGTGCCAGCAGTCGGGACTATCGCAATGAGCAGTTCTTC.

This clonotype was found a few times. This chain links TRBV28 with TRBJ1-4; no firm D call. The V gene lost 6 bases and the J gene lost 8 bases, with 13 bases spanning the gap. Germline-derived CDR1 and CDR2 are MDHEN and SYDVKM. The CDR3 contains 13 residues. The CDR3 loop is CASRGGFEEKLFF. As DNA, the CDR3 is TGTGCCAGCAGGGGAGGGTTCGAAGAAAAACTGTTTTTT.

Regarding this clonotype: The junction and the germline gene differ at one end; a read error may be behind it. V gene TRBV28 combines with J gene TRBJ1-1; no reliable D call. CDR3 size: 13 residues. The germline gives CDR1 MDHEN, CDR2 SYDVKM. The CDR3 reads CASSSAPLPEVFF. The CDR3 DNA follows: TGTGCCAGCAGCTCGGCCCCGTTGCCTGAAGTTTTCTTT.

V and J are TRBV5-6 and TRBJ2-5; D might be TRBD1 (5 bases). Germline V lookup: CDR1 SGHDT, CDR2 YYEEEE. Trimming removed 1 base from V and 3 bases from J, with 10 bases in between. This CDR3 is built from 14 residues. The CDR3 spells CASSLWFREETQYF. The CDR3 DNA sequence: TGTGCCAGCAGCTTGTGGTTCAGGGAAGAGACCCAGTACTTC.

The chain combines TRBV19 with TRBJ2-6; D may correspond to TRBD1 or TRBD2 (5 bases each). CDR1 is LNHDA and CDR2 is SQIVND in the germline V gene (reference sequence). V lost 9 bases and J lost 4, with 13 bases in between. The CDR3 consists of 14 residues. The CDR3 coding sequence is TGTGCCAGCGGGGCAGGGTTCGGGGCCAACGTCCTGACTTTC. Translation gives CASGAGFGANVLTF.

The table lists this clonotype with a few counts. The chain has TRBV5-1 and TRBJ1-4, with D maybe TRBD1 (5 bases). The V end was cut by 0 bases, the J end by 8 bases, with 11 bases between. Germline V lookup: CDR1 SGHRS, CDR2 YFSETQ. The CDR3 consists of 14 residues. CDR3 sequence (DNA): TGCGCCAGCAGCTTGGGGACTCGGGGCGAAAAACTGTTTTTT. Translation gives CASSLGTRGEKLFF.

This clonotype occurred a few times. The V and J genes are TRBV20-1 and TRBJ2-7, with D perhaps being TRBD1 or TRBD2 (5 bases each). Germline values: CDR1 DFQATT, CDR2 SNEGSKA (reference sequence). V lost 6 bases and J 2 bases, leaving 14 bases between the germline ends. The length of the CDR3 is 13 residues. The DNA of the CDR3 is TGCAGTGCGTCTCCCGGGACCCCCTACGAGCAGTACTTC. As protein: CSASPGTPYEQYF.

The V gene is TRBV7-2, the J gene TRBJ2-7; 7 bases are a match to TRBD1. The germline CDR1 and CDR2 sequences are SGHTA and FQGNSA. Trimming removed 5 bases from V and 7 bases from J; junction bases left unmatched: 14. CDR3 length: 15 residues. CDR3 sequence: CASSPIRGQVGEQYF. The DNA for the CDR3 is TGTGCCAGCAGCCCTATCCGTGGACAGGTCGGGGAGCAGTACTTC.

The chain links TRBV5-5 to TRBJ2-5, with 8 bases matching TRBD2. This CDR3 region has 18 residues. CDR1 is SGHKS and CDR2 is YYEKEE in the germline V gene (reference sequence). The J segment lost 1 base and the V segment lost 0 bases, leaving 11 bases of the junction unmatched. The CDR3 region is CASSLALSSRGAQETQYF. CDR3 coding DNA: TGTGCCAGCAGCTTGGCCCTCTCTTCGCGGGGGGCCCAAGAGACCCAGTACTTC.

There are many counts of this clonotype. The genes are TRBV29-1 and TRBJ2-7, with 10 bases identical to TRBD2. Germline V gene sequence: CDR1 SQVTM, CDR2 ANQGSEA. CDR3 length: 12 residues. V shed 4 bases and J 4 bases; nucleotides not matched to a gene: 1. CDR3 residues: CSVGTSGYEQYF. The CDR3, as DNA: TGCAGCGTTGGGACTAGCGGTTACGAGCAGTACTTC.

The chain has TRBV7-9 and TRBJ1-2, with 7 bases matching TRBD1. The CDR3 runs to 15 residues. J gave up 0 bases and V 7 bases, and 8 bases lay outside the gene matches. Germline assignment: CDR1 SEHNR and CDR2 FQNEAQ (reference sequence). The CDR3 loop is CASTSGQSPNYGYTF. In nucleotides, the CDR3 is TGTGCCAGCACTTCGGGACAGTCTCCTAACTATGGCTACACCTTC.

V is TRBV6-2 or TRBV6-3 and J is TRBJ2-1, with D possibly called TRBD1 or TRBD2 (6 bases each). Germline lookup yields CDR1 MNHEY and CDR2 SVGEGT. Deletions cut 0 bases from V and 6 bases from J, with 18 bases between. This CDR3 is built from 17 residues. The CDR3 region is CASSYSLGGAGRNEQFF. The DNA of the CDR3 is TGTGCCAGCAGTTACTCTTTGGGGGGCGCTGGCCGCAATGAGCAGTTCTTC.

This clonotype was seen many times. CDR3 nucleotides: TGTGCCAGCAGTGAGCCGGGTGGAGGGACCCAGTACTTC. Protein sequence: CASSEPGGGTQYF. The chain combines TRBV6-1 with TRBJ2-5, with a weak D call TRBD2 (5 bases). Germline V gene sequence: CDR1 MNHNS, CDR2 SASEGT. Trimming removed 3 bases from V and 7 bases from J, with 12 bases in between. This CDR3 is 13 amino acids long.

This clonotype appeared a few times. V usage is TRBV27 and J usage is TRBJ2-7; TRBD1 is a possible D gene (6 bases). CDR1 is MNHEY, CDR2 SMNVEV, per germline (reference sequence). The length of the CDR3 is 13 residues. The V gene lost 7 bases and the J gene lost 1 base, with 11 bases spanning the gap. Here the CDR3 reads CASMVTGSYEQYF. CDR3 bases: TGTGCCAGCATGGTAACAGGGTCCTACGAGCAGTACTTC.

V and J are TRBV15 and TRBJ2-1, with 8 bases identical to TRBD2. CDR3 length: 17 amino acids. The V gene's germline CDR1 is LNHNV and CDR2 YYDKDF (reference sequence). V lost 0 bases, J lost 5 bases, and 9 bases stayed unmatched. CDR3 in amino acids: CATSRDGVLAGNNEQFF. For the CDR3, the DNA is TGTGCCACCAGCAGAGATGGGGTGTTAGCGGGAAACAATGAGCAGTTCTTC.

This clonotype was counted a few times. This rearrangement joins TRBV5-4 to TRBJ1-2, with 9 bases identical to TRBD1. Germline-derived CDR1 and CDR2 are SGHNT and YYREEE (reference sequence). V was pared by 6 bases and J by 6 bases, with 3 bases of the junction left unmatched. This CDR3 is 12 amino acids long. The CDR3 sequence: CASTRTGDGYTF. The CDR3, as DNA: TGTGCCAGCACCCGGACAGGGGATGGCTACACCTTC.

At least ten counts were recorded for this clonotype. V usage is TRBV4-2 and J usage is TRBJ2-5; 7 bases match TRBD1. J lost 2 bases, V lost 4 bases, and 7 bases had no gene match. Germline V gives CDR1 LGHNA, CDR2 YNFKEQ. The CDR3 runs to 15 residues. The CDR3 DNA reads TGTGCCAGCAGCCGAGGGGGACAGCCACAAGAGACCCAGTACTTC. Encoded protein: CASSRGGQPQETQYF.